One and the same sample provided the 20 T cell receptor beta chains below, sequenced in a study of cytomegalovirus exposure and HLA in healthy donors. The PCR made use of 60 Vbeta and 13 Jbeta primers. Only in-frame clones appear in the TCRdb table, and some are missing; sequencing was by immunoSEQ multiplex PCR. The repertoire consists of approximately 140,000 clones, with over 70% occurring once and the leading ten covering 3% to 4%. The sample comprised PBMCs. These receptors all stem from a woman aged 40 to 50 in good health and CMV-seronegative.

In nucleotides, the CDR3 is TGTGCCAGCAGCTCCCGAAGACTAGCGGGATCCTACAATGAGCAGTTCTTC. It encodes CASSSRRLAGSYNEQFF. The chain carries TRBV7-9 and TRBJ2-1, with TRBD2 matching over 11 bases. Trimming removed 4 bases from V and 1 base from J; junction bases left unmatched: 6. Germline V lookup: CDR1 SEHNR, CDR2 FQNEAQ (reference sequence). CDR3 length: 17 amino acids. The whole variable domain, remainder taken from reference TRBV7-9 and TRBJ2-1, is DTGVSQNPRHKITKRGQNVTFRCDPISEHNRLYWYRQTLGQGPEFLTYFQNEAQLEKSRLLSDRFSAERPKGSFSTLEIQRTEQGDSAMYLCASSSRRLAGSYNEQFFGPGTRLTVL.

The V call is TRBV15, the J call TRBJ2-1; perhaps TRBD2 as D (6 bases). The CDR3 has 16 residues. Trimming shortened V by 5 bases and J by 5 bases, and 19 bases separated the two germline ends. Germline values: CDR1 LNHNV, CDR2 YYDKDF (reference sequence). The CDR3 loop reads CATSSEKEGGDNEQFF. In DNA form, the CDR3 reads TGTGCCACCAGCTCAGAGAAAGAAGGCGGGGACAATGAGCAGTTCTTC.

The V call is TRBV5-1, the J call TRBJ1-1; possibly TRBD1 for D (5 bases). The germline CDR1 and CDR2 sequences are SGHRS and YFSETQ. The length of the CDR3 is 14 residues. V lost 5 bases, J lost 4 bases, and 15 bases lay in between. The CDR3 is CASRRQGWGTEAFF. The CDR3 DNA sequence: TGCGCCAGCAGACGGCAGGGCTGGGGCACTGAAGCTTTCTTT.

This clone has a handful of counts. The chain couples TRBV9 to TRBJ2-7; 7 nucleotides match TRBD2. The CDR3 is 14 amino acids. V lost 4 bases, J lost 5 bases, and 9 bases stayed unmatched. CDR1 is SGDLS, CDR2 YYNGEE, per germline. CDR3 protein: CASSPGLGLDEQYF. As DNA, the CDR3 is TGTGCCAGCAGCCCAGGACTAGGTCTCGACGAGCAGTACTTC.

The DNA for the CDR3 is TGTGCCAGCCTCACTAGCGGGAACTACGAGCAGTACTTC. As protein: CASLTSGNYEQYF. The chain couples TRBV27 to TRBJ2-7; 10 bases map to TRBD2. Germline CDR1 is MNHEY and CDR2 is SMNVEV (reference sequence). J gave up 3 bases and V 8 bases, and 4 bases lay outside the gene matches. The CDR3 has 13 residues.

The chain joins TRBV4-2 to TRBJ2-2; 12 bases map to TRBD2. The V segment lost 1 base and the J segment 4 bases; nucleotides outside the gene matches: 7. The CDR3 totals 18 residues. The V gene's germline CDR1 is LGHNA and CDR2 YNFKEQ. The CDR3 protein is CASSQVASGRAPTGELFF. The CDR3, as DNA: TGTGCCAGCAGCCAAGTGGCTAGCGGGAGGGCCCCCACCGGGGAGCTGTTTTTT.

This clone was found once. The V and J genes are TRBV14 and TRBJ2-5; D is unresolved. The V gene's germline CDR1 is SGHDN and CDR2 FVKESK. The CDR3 is 16 amino acids. V shed 2 bases and J shed 0 bases, with 13 bases lying between them. The CDR3 bases are TGTGCCAGCAGCCAACGTCCGTTATTGTACCAAGAGACCCAGTACTTC. It is translated as CASSQRPLLYQETQYF.

This chain connects TRBV9 to TRBJ1-6; D unclear. The CDR3 sequence is 13 residues long. V was clipped by 4 bases and J by 8 bases, with 10 bases between them. Germline CDR1 reads SGDLS; CDR2 reads YYNGEE. The CDR3 DNA reads TGTGCCAGCAGCTCTACAGAGTATTCACCCCTCCACTTT. Translated: CASSSTEYSPLHF.

V usage is TRBV7-2 and J usage is TRBJ2-5, with D possibly TRBD1 on 7 matching bases. This CDR3 has 14 residues. Trimming pared 6 bases from V and 5 bases from J, leaving 16 bases between. Germline V gene sequence: CDR1 SGHTA, CDR2 FQGNSA. In nucleotides, the CDR3 is TGTGCCAGCAGTTCTCCCCCAGGGGGGGAGACCCAGTACTTC. This encodes CASSSPPGGETQYF.

CDR3 bases: TGCGCCAGCAGCCAAGGTCCCAATGGGGCGATAGCTTTCTTT. Its translation: CASSQGPNGAIAFF. V gene TRBV4-3 combines with J gene TRBJ1-1; possibly TRBD1 for D (5 bases). This CDR3 has 14 amino acids. Germline values: CDR1 LGHNA, CDR2 YSLEER. Trimming stripped 1 base from V and 10 bases from J, with 16 bases between.

V gene TRBV28 combines with J gene TRBJ2-7, with D tentatively TRBD1 (7 bases). Trimming took 6 bases from V and 1 from J, leaving 22 bases between them. Per germline, CDR1 MDHEN and CDR2 SYDVKM. The CDR3 runs to 17 residues. The CDR3 region is CASSLAGGTAISYEQYF. CDR3 nucleotides: TGTGCCAGCAGCCTGGCGGGCGGGACAGCCATTTCCTACGAGCAGTACTTC.

This chain uses TRBV28 with TRBJ2-7; 10 bases line up with TRBD1. The junction had 6 bases not matched to a gene; V was cut back by 7 bases and J by 3 bases. The germline gives CDR1 MDHEN, CDR2 SYDVKM. This CDR3 is 14 amino acids long. DNA for the CDR3: TGTGCCAGCACCGAGGGACAGGGGCTCTACGAGCAGTACTTC. This translates into CASTEGQGLYEQYF.

The chain recombines TRBV4-1 with TRBJ2-2; 9 nucleotides match TRBD1. This CDR3 has 16 amino acids. The V gene end was trimmed by 4 bases and the J gene end by 2 bases; junction bases not matched to a gene: 5. From germline, CDR1 is MGHRA and CDR2 YSYEKL. The chain's CDR3 is CASSPRQGVNTGELFF. The DNA for the CDR3 is TGCGCCAGCAGCCCTAGACAGGGGGTAAACACCGGGGAGCTGTTTTTT.

The V call is TRBV2, the J call TRBJ1-5; maybe TRBD1 (6 bases). Germline CDR1 SNHLY, CDR2 FYNNEI. The CDR3 loop spans 16 amino acids. V lost 4 bases and J 1 base, leaving 14 bases between the germline ends. The CDR3 DNA follows: TGTGCCAGCAGTGGCAGGGGCCCGGGAAGCAATCAGCCCCAGCATTTT. It specifies CASSGRGPGSNQPQHF. Combining the CDR3 with reference TRBV2 and TRBJ1-5 gives the whole variable domain EPEVTQTPSHQVTQMGQEVILRCVPISNHLYFYWYRQILGQKVEFLVSFYNNEISEKSEIFDDQFSVERPDGSNFTLKIRSTKLEDSAMYFCASSGRGPGSNQPQHFGDGTRLSIL.

The V and J genes are TRBV4-3 and TRBJ1-4; D is unresolved. The CDR3 is 12 amino acids. V lost 0 bases to trimming and J lost 8 bases, with 4 bases between them. Per the germline V gene, CDR1 is LGHNA and CDR2 is YSLEER. The CDR3 sequence: CASSQESEKLFF. CDR3 coding DNA: TGCGCCAGCAGCCAAGAGAGCGAAAAACTGTTTTTT.

This chain uses TRBV5-4 with TRBJ1-3; 7 nucleotides agree with TRBD1. Germline values: CDR1 SGHNT, CDR2 YYREEE (reference sequence). CDR3 length equals 12 residues. The V segment lost 4 bases and the J segment 7 bases; nucleotides outside the gene matches: 2. CDR3 nucleotide sequence: TGTGCCAGCAGCCAGGACAGGAACACCATATATTTT. Residues: CASSQDRNTIYF.

The chain employs TRBV7-9 and TRBJ2-2; a possible D gene is TRBD2 (6 bases). The CDR3 extends over 17 amino acids. V shed 0 bases and J shed 3 bases, with 14 bases lying between them. Germline lookup yields CDR1 SEHNR and CDR2 FQNEAQ (reference sequence). This chain's CDR3 is CASSLARSGGDTGELFF. CDR3 nucleotide sequence: TGTGCCAGCAGCTTAGCGCGGAGCGGAGGGGACACCGGGGAGCTGTTTTTT. Filled out from reference TRBV7-9 and TRBJ2-2, the complete variable domain reads DTGVSQNPRHKITKRGQNVTFRCDPISEHNRLYWYRQTLGQGPEFLTYFQNEAQLEKSRLLSDRFSAERPKGSFSTLEIQRTEQGDSAMYLCASSLARSGGDTGELFFGEGSRLTVL.

J is TRBJ2-2 and V is TRBV7-6; D ambiguous. The V gene lost 1 base and the J gene lost 6 bases, with 9 bases spanning the gap. This CDR3 has 14 residues. Germline V gene data show CDR1 as SGHVS and CDR2 as FNYEAQ. The CDR3: CASSLDPTSGELFF. The CDR3, as DNA: TGTGCCAGCAGCTTAGATCCCACTTCCGGGGAGCTGTTTTTT. Combining the CDR3 with reference TRBV7-6 and TRBJ2-2 gives the whole variable domain GAGVSQSPRYKVTKRGQDVALRCDPISGHVSLYWYRQALGQGPEFLTYFNYEAQQDKSGLPNDRFSAERPEGSISTLTIQRTEQRDSAMYRCASSLDPTSGELFFGEGSRLTVL.

The CDR3 loop reads CASSPRVHSNTEAFF. The CDR3 DNA sequence: TGTGCCAGCAGCCCGCGGGTCCATTCGAACACTGAAGCTTTCTTT. This chain links TRBV7-9 with TRBJ1-1; no firm D call. The V gene lost 5 bases and the J gene lost 1 base, with 14 bases spanning the gap. Germline V gives CDR1 SEHNR, CDR2 FQNEAQ (reference sequence). This CDR3 spans 15 amino acids.

The chain is built from TRBV15 and TRBJ2-3; the D is unclear. The CDR3 runs 16 residues. The germline CDR1 and CDR2 sequences are LNHNV and YYDKDF (reference sequence). V was pared by 3 bases and J by 1 base, with 14 bases between. CDR3 residues: CATSSPRNSGTDTQYF. The DNA for the CDR3 is TGTGCCACCAGCAGCCCGCGGAACTCCGGCACAGATACGCAGTATTTT.